This TCR beta chain was sequenced for a study of T cell repertoires in cytomegalovirus infection. Across the study: As its CMV epitopes, the study selected recently identified HLA-C-restricted and well-studied HLA-B-restricted targets. CMV infection and matching HLA type were both indicated by public TCR beta signatures. Study results and caveats: The ex vivo response was dominated by HLA-C-restricted CMV-specific TCR beta clonotypes. Identification of carriers of CMV plus the relevant HLA was achieved through cumulative public TCR beta family frequency.

MiXCR was run by TCRdb on the reads, yielding one entry per CDR3 protein. This repertoire shows 800,000 to 950,000 distinct CDR3 sequences, 32% found once; its top ten account for about an eighth. V gave up 5 bases and J gave up 3 bases, with 13 bases separating them. Germline V CDR1 and CDR2: SGHVS, FNYEAQ. This CDR3 comprises 14 residues. This clonotype showed up just a few times. What it recognizes is unknown. The genes are TRBV7-6 and TRBJ1-1, with no clear D. Sample: cultured CD8+ T cells from PBMCs, taken from culture after CMV antigen stimulation. This TCR was recovered from a human donor in good health (CMV status not recorded). Some clones in this sample may be carry-over from other donors' samples. The CDR3: CASSPNVMDTEAFF. CDR3 sequence (DNA): TGTGCCAGCAGCCCGAATGTAATGGACACTGAAGCTTTCTTT. Full variable domain (remainder filled in from reference TRBV7-6 and TRBJ1-1): GAGVSQSPRYKVTKRGQDVALRCDPISGHVSLYWYRQALGQGPEFLTYFNYEAQQDKSGLPNDRFSAERPEGSISTLTIQRTEQRDSAMYRCASSPNVMDTEAFFGQGTRLTVV.